This T cell receptor beta chain emerged from a study of blood T cell repertoires in COVID-19. For the study at large: There were acute and convalescent COVID-19 samples, and they came from the United States, Italy and Spain. The cDNA or gDNA used as material had been derived from T cells, B-cell-depleted T cells, or PBMCs.

In the study's own analysis: The assay estimated nucleated cells by amplifying reference gene primers. TCRdb's table, derived via immunoSEQ multiplex PCR, lists solely in-frame clones and lacks some. For V, J and clone size, that table is used; D and trimming come from the DNA. The sample lists 34,000 or so clones, approximately 86% seen once, with around 2% in the top ten. From germline, CDR1 is SGHAT and CDR2 FQNNGV. The CDR3 is 17 amino acids. Unmatched junction bases numbered 10, after V lost 6 bases and J lost 0 bases. This clone was seen only once. The sequencing input was peripheral blood. This clonotype was sampled from a man in his fifties or sixties with active or convalescent COVID-19. J is TRBJ2-3 and V is TRBV11-2; 9 bases line up with TRBD2. CDR3 loop: CASSIGASGISTDTQYF. CDR3 bases: TGTGCCAGCAGTATAGGGGCTAGCGGGATAAGCACAGATACGCAGTATTTT. The variable domain in full, completed from reference TRBV11-2 and TRBJ2-3, reads EAGVAQSPRYKIIEKRQSVAFWCNPISGHATLYWYQQILGQGPKLLIQFQNNGVVDDSQLPKDRFSAERLKGVDSTLKIQPAKLEDSAVYLCASSIGASGISTDTQYFGPGTRLTVL.